This is a list of T cell receptor beta chains from one sample in a study of resident and recirculating memory T cells in vitiligo. Only in-frame clones appear in the TCRdb table, and some are missing; sequencing was by immunoSEQ multiplex PCR. The repertoire holds 40,000 to 45,000 clones, with 92% as singletons. Sequenced sample: blood. Receptors were obtained from a male donor with vitiligo. Both conserved end residues are part of each CDR3. Size is stated for part of the rows, as once, few or many counts, or as a class when the clone is expanded.

cdr3_aa j_call v_call clone_size
CASSIGQGNTEAFF TRBJ1-1 TRBV5-4 -
CASSIGLAGDYEQYF TRBJ2-7 TRBV19 -
CASAGQGFNNEQFF TRBJ2-1 TRBV19 once
CASSLTLAGSTGDTQYF TRBJ2-3 TRBV5-1 -
CASSLGGSRETQYF TRBJ2-5 TRBV5-5 -
CASSTGGQETQYF TRBJ2-5 TRBV5-6 -
CSVSSSYGYTF TRBJ1-2 TRBV29-1 once
CASSLNSGNTIYF TRBJ1-3 TRBV7-9 -
CASSQVGQGPRGYTF TRBJ1-2 TRBV4-2 -
CASSLEASGGLFTYEQYF TRBJ2-7 TRBV5-1 -
CASSSSPTSGGSLFSYEQYF TRBJ2-7 TRBV5-5 -
CASQRTGQGYEQYF TRBJ2-7 TRBV19 -
CASTRQGNDNEQFF TRBJ2-1 TRBV27 -
CASSFAGDYNEQFF TRBJ2-1 TRBV11-3 -
CASSPPEVGTQYF TRBJ2-5 TRBV14 -
CASSIFGDTIYF TRBJ1-3 TRBV5-4 once
CASSPRDFGNTIYF TRBJ1-3 TRBV11-1 -
CASSIVSGGHNEQFF TRBJ2-1 TRBV19 -
CASSPSGTAIQAQHF TRBJ1-5 TRBV19 -
CASADRSYEQYF TRBJ2-7 TRBV7-9 -
CASSGNRDQPQHF TRBJ1-5 TRBV19 once
CASSPRGGRNQPQHF TRBJ1-5 TRBV27 once
CASGKQGVSYEQYF TRBJ2-7 TRBV5-1 once
CASSVASGQPQHF TRBJ1-5 TRBV9 once
CASSSMGTSGPNTGELFF TRBJ2-2 TRBV5-1 -
CASSSYTGTYEQYF TRBJ2-7 TRBV6-5 -
CASSSTPRSGESTGELFF TRBJ2-2 TRBV7-3 -
CASSWGLGETEAFF TRBJ1-1 TRBV6-5 -
CASSLPGQGTYEQYF TRBJ2-7 TRBV5-4 -
CASSLTGGTEAFF TRBJ1-1 TRBV6-5 -